Below are 32 T cell receptor beta chains sequenced from a single sample in a study of spatial heterogeneity in lung cancer. Indicated time point: sample taken at primary tumor resection. TCRdb reprocessed the 5' RACE reads with MiXCR, giving one entry per CDR3 protein. The sample holds about 38,000 distinct CDR3 sequences, 7.5% to 8% seen once. This specimen consisted of PBMCs, obtained at surgery. The receptors here all came from a male donor with early-stage non-small cell lung cancer.

The table lists this clonotype with many counts. The chain links TRBV20-1 to TRBJ2-1; D perhaps matches TRBD2 (6 bases). CDR3 size: 13 residues. Germline V lookup: CDR1 DFQATT, CDR2 SNEGSKA (reference sequence). The V end lost 3 bases, the J end lost 6 bases, and 12 bases lay between the germline ends. This CDR3 reads CSASREPLNEQFF. The CDR3 nucleotides read TGCAGTGCTAGCCGGGAGCCCCTCAATGAGCAGTTCTTC.

This clonotype was picked up many times. V is TRBV7-8 and J is TRBJ1-4; D unclear. V lost 2 bases, J lost 3 bases, and 7 bases lay in between. This CDR3 is 14 amino acids long. In germline, CDR1 is SGHVS, CDR2 FQNEAQ. CDR3 residues: CASSLSHANEKLFF. The CDR3 nucleotides are TGTGCCAGCAGCTTAAGCCATGCTAATGAAAAACTGTTTTTT. Drawing the rest from reference TRBV7-8 and TRBJ1-4, the complete variable domain is GAGVSQSPRYKVAKRGQDVALRCDPISGHVSLFWYQQALGQGPEFLTYFQNEAQLDKSGLPSDRFFAERPEGSVSTLKIQRTQQEDSAVYLCASSLSHANEKLFFGSGTQLSVL.

This sequence joins TRBV21-1 and TRBJ2-1; the table's D call, TRBD1, has no DNA check behind it. TRBV21-1 is a pseudogene. The CDR3 is made up of 16 amino acids. CDR3: CASSTGSWDTNNEQFF. The CDR3, as DNA: TGTGCCAGCAGCACGGGTTCGTGGGACACGAACAATGAGCAGTTCTTC.

This clonotype occurred many times. V gene TRBV5-1 combines with J gene TRBJ1-6; 7 positions match TRBD1. The CDR3 totals 12 residues. The V gene end was trimmed by 4 bases and the J gene end by 15 bases; junction bases not matched to a gene: 7. Germline CDR1 SGHRS, CDR2 YFSETQ. The CDR3 sequence is CASSKTRDSLHF. The CDR3 nucleotides read TGCGCCAGCAGCAAAACCCGGGACAGCCTCCACTTT.

This clonotype has a count of ten or more. The CDR3 DNA is TGTGCCAGCAGCTTAGATCGGGAGACCCAGTACTTC. Its translation: CASSLDRETQYF. V and J are TRBV7-9 and TRBJ2-5; D remains unclear. Trimming removed 1 base at V and 5 bases at J, with 5 bases between. The V gene's germline CDR1 is SEHNR and CDR2 FQNEAQ (reference sequence). There are 12 residues in the CDR3.

The V gene is TRBV7-2, the J gene TRBJ2-1; no reliable D call. This CDR3 is built from 13 residues. Germline CDR1 and CDR2: SGHTA and FQGNSA. The germline V and J ends were trimmed by 6 bases and 3 bases, with 9 bases remaining between them. CDR3 region: CASSQPGYNEQFF. The CDR3 DNA reads as TGTGCCAGCAGTCAACCCGGCTACAATGAGCAGTTCTTC.

This sequence joins TRBV6-2 or TRBV6-3 and TRBJ1-5; no clear D. CDR1 and CDR2 (germline): MNHEY, SVGEGT. CDR3 length: 12 residues. Deletions cut 2 bases from V and 9 bases from J, with 8 bases between. For the CDR3, the DNA is TGTGCCAGCAGTTACCCTCCGGGGCCCCAGCATTTT. Translating it yields CASSYPPGPQHF.

This clonotype appeared many times. The rearrangement uses TRBV29-1 and TRBJ2-5; D is unresolved. The CDR3 has 13 residues. Germline CDR1 SQVTM, CDR2 ANQGSEA. Deletions cut 0 bases from V and 5 bases from J, with 10 bases between. CDR3 in amino acids: CSVEDHLLETQYF. DNA of the CDR3: TGCAGCGTTGAAGATCATCTTTTGGAGACCCAGTACTTC.

This clonotype was recorded at least ten times. The genes are TRBV7-9 and TRBJ2-7, with D possibly being TRBD1 (6 bases). Germline CDR1 is SEHNR and CDR2 is FQNEAQ (reference sequence). V was cut by 5 bases and J by 0 bases, with 8 bases left in between. This CDR3 is 13 amino acids long. The CDR3 spells CASSQDSSYEQYV. CDR3 sequence (DNA): TGTGCCAGCAGCCAGGACAGCTCCTACGAGCAGTACGTC.

CDR3 in amino acids: CASSRTSGSSYEQYV. For the CDR3, the DNA is TGTGCCAGCAGTCGGACTAGCGGGAGTAGTTACGAGCAGTACGTC. The chain combines TRBV12-3 or TRBV12-4 with TRBJ2-7; TRBD2 agrees at 13 bases. CDR3 length: 15 residues. V shed 5 bases and J 4 bases; nucleotides not matched to a gene: 5.

This clonotype was picked up many times. The rearrangement joins TRBV27 to TRBJ1-1, with a weak D call TRBD1 (6 bases). Trimming shortened V by 2 bases and J by 6 bases, and 16 bases separated the two germline ends. CDR3 length: 15 amino acids. CDR1 is MNHEY, CDR2 SMNVEV, per germline (reference sequence). The CDR3 nucleotides read TGTGCCAGCAGTTTACTTGTCAGGGGTAGGGCTGAAGCTTTCTTT. Encoded protein: CASSLLVRGRAEAFF.

Only a few counts were recorded for this clonotype. CDR3: CASSARTEINYGYTF. The DNA of the CDR3 is TGTGCCAGCAGTGCTCGTACAGAAATTAACTATGGCTACACCTTC. The chain has TRBV2 and TRBJ1-2; no reliable D call. Germline V CDR1 and CDR2: SNHLY, FYNNEI. With 4 bases removed from V and 1 base from J, the gap between germline ends came to 13 bases. CDR3 size: 15 residues. The whole variable domain, filled in from reference TRBV2 and TRBJ1-2, reads EPEVTQTPSHQVTQMGQEVILRCVPISNHLYFYWYRQILGQKVEFLVSFYNNEISEKSEIFDDQFSVERPDGSNFTLKIRSTKLEDSAMYFCASSARTEINYGYTFGSGTRLTVV.

This clonotype was found many times. The genes are TRBV4-3 and TRBJ2-7; 7 bases map to TRBD1. The CDR3 consists of 15 residues. Germline V gene sequence: CDR1 LGHNA, CDR2 YSLEER. After removal of 4 bases from V and 6 bases from J, the junction contained 12 bases not matched to a gene. The CDR3 region is CASSRDPDRAGEQYF. CDR3 sequence (DNA): TGCGCCAGCAGCCGGGATCCAGACAGGGCCGGCGAGCAGTACTTC.

In this sample, this clonotype turned up many times. The chain employs TRBV15 and TRBJ2-1, with D possibly matching TRBD2 (5 bases). Deletions cut 6 bases from V and 2 bases from J, with 20 bases between. Per the germline V gene, CDR1 is LNHNV and CDR2 is YYDKDF (reference sequence). The CDR3 covers 17 residues. In nucleotides, the CDR3 is TGTGCCACCAGAGGACCCCGGGAAATAAACACCTACAATGAGCAGTTCTTC. It encodes CATRGPREINTYNEQFF.

This clonotype was seen repeatedly, ten times or more. This rearrangement joins TRBV27 to TRBJ2-5; TRBD2 agrees at 10 bases. The CDR3 loop spans 14 amino acids. V lost 5 bases and J lost 3; bases outside the gene matches: 3. The germline gives CDR1 MNHEY, CDR2 SMNVEV (reference sequence). CDR3: CASSHLAGEETQYF. The CDR3 DNA sequence: TGTGCCAGCAGTCACCTAGCGGGAGAAGAGACCCAGTACTTC.

This clonotype was seen ten or more times. V gene TRBV24-1 combines with J gene TRBJ2-7; either TRBD1 or TRBD2 may fit D (5 bases each). The CDR3 runs 14 residues. The V end was cut by 6 bases, the J end by 1 base, with 12 bases between. CDR1 is KGHDR and CDR2 is SFDVKD in the germline V gene. This CDR3 is CATSPGPTSYEQYF. CDR3 DNA: TGTGCCACCAGTCCGGGACCGACTTCCTACGAGCAGTACTTC.

Here the CDR3 DNA reads TGTGCCAGCAGCCAAGTAACGGTCAAGCGGGGGATTTCCTACGAGCAGTACTTC. Translating gives CASSQVTVKRGISYEQYF. The chain joins TRBV3-1 to TRBJ2-7; 8 nucleotides line up with TRBD2. CDR3 length: 18 residues. V trimming: 1 base; J trimming: 1 base; junction bases outside the gene matches: 12. Germline assignment: CDR1 LGHDT and CDR2 YNNKEL (reference sequence).

The chain joins TRBV27 to TRBJ2-3; the D is unclear. V was cut by 6 bases and J by 0 bases, with 16 bases left in between. The CDR3 has 16 amino acids. Germline CDR1 reads MNHEY; CDR2 reads SMNVEV (reference sequence). Here the CDR3 reads CASSLSMVSSTDTQYF. CDR3 DNA sequence: TGTGCCAGCAGCCTTTCTATGGTTTCGAGCACAGATACGCAGTATTTT.

V and J are TRBV5-1 and TRBJ2-3; 8 bases agree with TRBD1. The V gene end was trimmed by 2 bases and the J gene end by 2 bases; junction bases not matched to a gene: 4. The CDR3 is 15 amino acids. The germline V gene has CDR1 SGHRS and CDR2 YFSETQ. The CDR3 loop reads CASSFQGAYTDTQYF. CDR3 sequence (DNA): TGCGCCAGCAGCTTTCAGGGGGCCTACACAGATACGCAGTATTTT.

Ten or more counts support this clonotype. This chain links TRBV29-1 with TRBJ1-6; TRBD1 agrees at 9 bases. Germline trimming cut 6 bases from V and 7 bases from J; bases unmatched to any gene: 10. The CDR3 runs to 15 residues. Germline V gene sequence: CDR1 SQVTM, CDR2 ANQGSEA. CDR3: CSVKVQQGANSPLHF. The CDR3 DNA reads TGCAGCGTGAAAGTCCAACAGGGGGCCAATTCACCCCTCCACTTT.

This clonotype has a handful of counts. V and J are TRBV7-2 and TRBJ2-1, with 9 bases lining up with TRBD2. Germline trimming cut 1 base from V and 0 bases from J; bases unmatched to any gene: 7. Germline CDR1 is SGHTA and CDR2 is FQGNSA. The CDR3 is 18 residues long. CDR3 in DNA: TGTGCCAGCAGCTTAGTCGTTCTAGCGGGGAGCTCCTACAATGAGCAGTTCTTC. Protein product: CASSLVVLAGSSYNEQFF.

This clonotype occurred many times. The gene calls are TRBV12-3 or TRBV12-4 and TRBJ2-1; possibly TRBD1 or TRBD2 for D (5 bases each). The ends were cut back, 5 bases at V and 3 bases at J, with 14 bases in the middle. This CDR3 is built from 15 residues. CDR3 coding DNA: TGTGCCAGCAGTCCGGGACCCGCCCGCTACAATGAGCAGTTCTTC. This codes for CASSPGPARYNEQFF.

The V gene is TRBV10-2, the J gene TRBJ2-5; no reliable D call. V dropped 6 bases and J dropped 3 bases, with 11 bases sitting between them. This CDR3 is built from 13 residues. Germline-derived CDR1 and CDR2 are WSHSY and SAAADI. CDR3 region: CASSWRPKETQYF. CDR3 sequence (DNA): TGCGCCAGCAGCTGGCGGCCAAAAGAGACCCAGTACTTC.

This clonotype was picked up many times. The chain links TRBV20-1 to TRBJ2-4; 11 bases line up with TRBD1. V was pared by 0 bases and J by 2 bases, with 0 bases of the junction left unmatched. CDR1 DFQATT and CDR2 SNEGSKA come from the germline V gene (reference sequence). The CDR3 contains 15 residues. This CDR3 reads CSAREDRGPKNIQYF. The CDR3 nucleotides are TGCAGTGCTAGAGAGGACAGGGGGCCCAAAAACATTCAGTACTTC.

This clonotype was recorded at least ten times. The J gene is TRBJ2-7, the V gene TRBV2, with D maybe TRBD1 (6 bases). Per germline, CDR1 SNHLY and CDR2 FYNNEI. Trimming left V 6 bases short and J 0 bases short, with 12 bases between. The CDR3 is made up of 14 amino acids. Here the CDR3 DNA reads TGTGCCAGCAGCGAACGACAGGACTCCTACGAGCAGTACTTC. Amino acid sequence: CASSERQDSYEQYF.

Regarding this clonotype: A clone one base away is much larger, so this may be a read error. The CDR3 here is CATSPTGGAWQPQHF. The CDR3 nucleotides read TGTGCCACCAGCCCAACAGGGGGGGCATGGCAGCCCCAGCATTTT. The chain links TRBV27 to TRBJ1-5; 8 bases are a match to TRBD1. CDR1 and CDR2 (germline): MNHEY, SMNVEV (reference sequence). The CDR3 extends over 15 amino acids. V lost 10 bases, J lost 7 bases, and 15 bases stayed unmatched.

The sample holds many counts of this clonotype. V gene TRBV12-3 or TRBV12-4 combines with J gene TRBJ1-2; 10 bases are shared with TRBD1. This CDR3 has 13 residues. The V segment lost 6 bases and the J segment 10 bases; nucleotides outside the gene matches: 8. CDR3: CASSSWTGGDYTF. CDR3 coding DNA: TGTGCCAGCAGCTCCTGGACAGGGGGAGACTACACCTTC.

In this sample, this clonotype turned up many times. This chain joins TRBV7-6 and TRBJ2-6; the D gene is possibly TRBD2 (5 bases). The CDR3 has 17 amino acids. From germline, CDR1 is SGHVS and CDR2 FNYEAQ. V was pared by 0 bases and J by 0 bases, with 9 bases between. The DNA for the CDR3 is TGTGCCAGCAGCTTAGCCGCGGGTTCCTCTGGGGCCAACGTCCTGACTTTC. Protein: CASSLAAGSSGANVLTF.

The sample holds many counts of this clonotype. The rearrangement uses TRBV7-9 and TRBJ1-1; 8 bases fit TRBD1. Germline assignment: CDR1 SEHNR and CDR2 FQNEAQ (reference sequence). The trim removed 4 bases at V and 2 bases at J, leaving 3 bases unmatched. The CDR3 sequence is 14 residues long. This CDR3 is CASSWGQANTEAFF. Written as DNA, the CDR3 is TGTGCCAGCAGCTGGGGACAGGCTAACACTGAAGCTTTCTTT.

This clonotype showed up many times. The chain uses TRBV5-5 and TRBJ2-1; D gene uncertain. The germline V gene encodes CDR1 SGHKS and CDR2 YYEKEE (reference sequence). V lost 0 bases and J 4 bases, leaving 11 bases between the germline ends. This CDR3 is 15 amino acids long. Here the CDR3 DNA reads TGTGCCAGCAGCTTGGGGCTATCACTTTACAATGAGCAGTTCTTC. Translated: CASSLGLSLYNEQFF.

This clonotype was found a few times. V is TRBV5-1 and J is TRBJ2-1, with TRBD2 identical over 8 bases. The germline CDR1 and CDR2 sequences are SGHRS and YFSETQ. CDR3 length equals 15 residues. V shed 3 bases, J shed 9 bases, and the junction held 11 bases outside the gene matches. The CDR3 region is CASSSGLAARGEQFF. CDR3 coding DNA: TGCGCCAGCAGCTCCGGACTAGCAGCAAGGGGTGAGCAGTTCTTC. The full variable domain, rest sourced from reference TRBV5-1 and TRBJ2-1, is KAGVTQTPRYLIKTRGQQVTLSCSPISGHRSVSWYQQTPGQGLQFLFEYFSETQRNKGNFPGRFSGRQFSNSRSEMNVSTLELGDSALYLCASSSGLAARGEQFFGPGTRLTVL.

This clonotype has a count of ten or more. The CDR3: CATSVAGGPNEQFF. CDR3 nucleotides: TGTGCCACCAGTGTCGCGGGAGGTCCCAATGAGCAGTTCTTC. This chain links TRBV24-1 with TRBJ2-1, with 8 bases lining up with TRBD2. The CDR3 spans 14 residues. Germline assignment: CDR1 KGHDR and CDR2 SFDVKD. V was clipped by 5 bases and J by 6 bases; unmatched bases: 5.